The subject of this entry is one T cell receptor (beta chain). This clone was seen only a few times. Its antigen is unknown. No clone much larger than this one lies a single base away; base qualities are absent. Enrolling through a virtual design, the prospective study's participants ranged in age from roughly 18 to 90 years and lived across roughly 24 United States geographic areas. In the prospective study, cohorts were assigned on the basis of participant-reported clinical history obtained from a screening survey and a study questionnaire. In the prospective study, mobile phlebotomists collected whole blood, serum and a nasopharyngeal or oropharyngeal swab from each participant. Over a roughly 2-month period, participants in the prospective study had the option of providing additional blood draws and questionnaires. Prospective study blood samples were shipped either frozen or at room temperature before DNA extraction.

Sequences KGHSH (CDR1) and LQKENI (CDR2) are obtained from the germline V gene. The CDR3 sequence holds 15 residues, the cysteine and phenylalanine included. Only the CDR3 portion is preserved as DNA: 45 bases, with reading frame beginning at the first base. V is shortened by 3 bases, J by 2 bases, and the region joining them spans 11 bases. This entry is derived from a study of blood T cell repertoires in COVID-19 (dated by TCRdb to 2020 to 2022). Notes on the research overall: Collaborator samples came from the United States, Italy and Spain and covered acute and convalescent phases of COVID-19. The material from the prospective study consisted of cDNA or gDNA derived from T cells, B-cell-depleted T cells, or PBMCs. Subjects who had been exposed to COVID-19, were actively infected with it, or had recovered from it provided the deeply sampled blood TCRbeta repertoires that made up the dataset. The repertoires were released in a freely available public database intended as a resource for research on the immune response to SARS-CoV-2. Samples were obtained from the ongoing ImmuneRACE study (first 160 participants) and from about 1,300 subjects provided by 6 global collaborators. Sample metadata almost always included a de-identified subject ID, COVID-19 status, age in years and sex. Where HLA class I and class II types were available, the types were taken from metadata supplied by the sample provider, not from assay-based typing. Findings and caveats that apply to the study as a whole: The quantity of clinical and demographic metadata differed by source and by participant and was supplied without curation.

The immunoSEQ Assay, a bias-controlled multiplex PCR, was used to amplify TCRbeta CDR3 regions from genomic DNA. The original pipeline was this. The number of nucleated cells in each sample was estimated from the amplification of reference gene primers within the assay. Sequence reads were collapsed and filtered to measure the absolute abundance of every unique TCRbeta CDR3 rearrangement. For each sample, productive Simpson clonality was calculated as the square root of Simpson's diversity index over productive rearrangements. TCRdb re-hosts the immuneACCESS table, in-frame sequences only. Its copies lack some clones; in the studies checked, an unresolved V gene accounts for under half of them, and the cause for the rest is not known. The DNA gave D and trimming, while V, J and clone size come from that table. The sample yields fewer than 300,000 clones; roughly 93% were counted once. About 2% of the sample is taken by the ten largest.

Sequenced input: PBMCs or T cells enriched from blood (not recorded which). Recombination joined TRBV18 with TRBJ1-3; the D gene is possibly TRBD1, with 6 bases matching. This clonotype was obtained from a woman in her thirties or forties with acute COVID-19. The DNA is as follows: TGTGCCAGCTCACCCACCGGGACACCTGGAAACACCATATATTTT. This gives the protein CASSPTGTPGNTIYF.